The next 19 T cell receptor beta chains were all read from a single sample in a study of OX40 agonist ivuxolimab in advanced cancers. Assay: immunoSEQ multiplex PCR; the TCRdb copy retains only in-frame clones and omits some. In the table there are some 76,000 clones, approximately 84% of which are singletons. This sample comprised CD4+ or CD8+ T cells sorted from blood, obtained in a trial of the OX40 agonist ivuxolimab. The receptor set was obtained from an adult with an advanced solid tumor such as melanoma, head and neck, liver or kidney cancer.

The CDR3 sequence is CASSSFGPNQPQHF. The CDR3 coding sequence is TGTGCCAGCAGTTCTTTCGGGCCCAATCAGCCCCAGCATTTT. This chain uses TRBV27 with TRBJ1-5; D is ambiguous. CDR3 length: 14 residues. V shed 4 bases and J shed 3 bases, with 10 bases lying between them. Germline lookup yields CDR1 MNHEY and CDR2 SMNVEV (reference sequence).

The CDR3 DNA reads TGTGCCACCCGTGGGGGAACCTCTGGAAACACCATATATTTT. Protein: CATRGGTSGNTIYF. The chain links TRBV19 to TRBJ1-3, with D perhaps TRBD1 (5 bases). The CDR3 is 14 residues long. V shed 10 bases and J shed 0 bases, with 13 bases lying between them. Germline CDR1 is LNHDA and CDR2 is SQIVND (reference sequence).

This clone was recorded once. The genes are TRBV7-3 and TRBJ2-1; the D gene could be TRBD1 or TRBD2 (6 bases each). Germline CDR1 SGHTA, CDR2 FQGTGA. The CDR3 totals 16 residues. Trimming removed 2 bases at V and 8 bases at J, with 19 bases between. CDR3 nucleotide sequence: TGTGCCAGCAGCTTACTCGGGGGCCACCCTCCGGATGAGCAGTTCTTC. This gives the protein CASSLLGGHPPDEQFF.

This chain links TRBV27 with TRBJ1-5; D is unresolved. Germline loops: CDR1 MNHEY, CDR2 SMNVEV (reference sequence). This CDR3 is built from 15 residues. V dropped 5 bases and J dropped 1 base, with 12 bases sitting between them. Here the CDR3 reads CASSPRPLSNQPQHF. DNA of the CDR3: TGTGCCAGCAGTCCTAGACCCTTAAGCAATCAGCCCCAGCATTTT.

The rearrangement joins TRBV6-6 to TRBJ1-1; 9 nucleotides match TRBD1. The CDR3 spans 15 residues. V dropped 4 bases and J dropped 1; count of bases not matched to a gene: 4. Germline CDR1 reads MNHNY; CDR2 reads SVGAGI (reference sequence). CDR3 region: CASSLLQGANTEAFF. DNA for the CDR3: TGTGCCAGCAGTTTACTACAGGGGGCGAACACTGAAGCTTTCTTT.

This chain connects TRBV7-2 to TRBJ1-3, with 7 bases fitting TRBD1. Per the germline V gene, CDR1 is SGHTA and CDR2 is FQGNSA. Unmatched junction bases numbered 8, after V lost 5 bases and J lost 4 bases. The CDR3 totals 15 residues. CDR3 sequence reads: CASSRFTGVGNTIYF. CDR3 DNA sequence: TGTGCCAGCAGCCGTTTCACAGGGGTCGGAAACACCATATATTTT.

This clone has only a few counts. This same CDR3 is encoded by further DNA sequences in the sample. The CDR3 loop reads CASSVGDTQYF. In DNA form, the CDR3 reads TGTGCCAGCAGCGTAGGGGATACGCAGTATTTT. The genes are TRBV9 and TRBJ2-3; no firm D call. Germline CDR1 SGDLS, CDR2 YYNGEE. Trimming removed 0 bases at V and 6 bases at J, with 2 bases between. The CDR3 covers 11 residues.

The CDR3 is CASSVARLAEGGPSYEQYF. CDR3 DNA sequence: TGTGCCAGCAGCGTAGCTCGTCTAGCGGAGGGGGGCCCCTCCTACGAGCAGTACTTC. The chain is built from TRBV9 and TRBJ2-7; a possible D gene is TRBD2 (7 bases). Germline assignment: CDR1 SGDLS and CDR2 YYNGEE. The CDR3 is 19 amino acids. The V gene lost 0 bases and the J gene lost 0 bases, with 22 bases spanning the gap. Supplemented by reference TRBV9 and TRBJ2-7, the full variable domain reads DSGVTQTPKHLITATGQRVTLRCSPRSGDLSVYWYQQSLDQGLQFLIQYYNGEERAKGNILERFSAQQFPDLHSELNLSSLELGDSALYFCASSVARLAEGGPSYEQYFGPGTRLTVT.

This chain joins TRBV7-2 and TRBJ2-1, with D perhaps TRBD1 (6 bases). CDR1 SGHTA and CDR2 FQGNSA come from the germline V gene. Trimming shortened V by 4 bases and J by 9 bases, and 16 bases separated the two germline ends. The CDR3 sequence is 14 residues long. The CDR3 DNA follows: TGTGCCAGCAGCTCCCAGGGGTCTATGCTTGAGCAGTTCTTC. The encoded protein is CASSSQGSMLEQFF. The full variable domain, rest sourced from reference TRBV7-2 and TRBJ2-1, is GAGVSQSPSNKVTEKGKDVELRCDPISGHTALYWYRQSLGQGLEFLIYFQGNSAPDKSGLPSDRFSAERTGGSVSTLTIQRTQQEDSAVYLCASSSQGSMLEQFFGPGTRLTVL.

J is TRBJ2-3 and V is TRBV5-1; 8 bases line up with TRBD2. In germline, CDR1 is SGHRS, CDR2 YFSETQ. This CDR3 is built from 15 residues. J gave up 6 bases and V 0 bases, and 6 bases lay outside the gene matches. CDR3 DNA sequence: TGCGCCAGCAGCTTGGGCAGCGGGAGTGCTGATACGCAGTATTTT. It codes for CASSLGSGSADTQYF.

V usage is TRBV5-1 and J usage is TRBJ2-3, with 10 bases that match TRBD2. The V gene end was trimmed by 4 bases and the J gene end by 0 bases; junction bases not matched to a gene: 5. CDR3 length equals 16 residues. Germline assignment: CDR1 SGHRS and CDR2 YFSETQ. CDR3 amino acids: CASSLRTSGSTDTQYF. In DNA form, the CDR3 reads TGCGCCAGCAGCCTCCGGACTAGCGGTAGCACAGATACGCAGTATTTT.

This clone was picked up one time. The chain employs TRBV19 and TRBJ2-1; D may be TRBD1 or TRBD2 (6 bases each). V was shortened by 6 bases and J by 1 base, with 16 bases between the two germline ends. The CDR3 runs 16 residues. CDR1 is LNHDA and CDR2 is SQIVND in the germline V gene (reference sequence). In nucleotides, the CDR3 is TGTGCCAGTAGCCTCAGGGGCGGGGTGTCCTACAATGAGCAGTTCTTC. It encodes CASSLRGGVSYNEQFF.

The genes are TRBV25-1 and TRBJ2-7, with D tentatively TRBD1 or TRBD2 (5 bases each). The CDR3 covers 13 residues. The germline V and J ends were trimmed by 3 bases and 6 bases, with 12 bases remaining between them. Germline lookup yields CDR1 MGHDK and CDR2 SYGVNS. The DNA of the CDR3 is TGTGCCAGCAGTGACGGCAGGGCGGGCGAGCAGTACTTC. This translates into CASSDGRAGEQYF.

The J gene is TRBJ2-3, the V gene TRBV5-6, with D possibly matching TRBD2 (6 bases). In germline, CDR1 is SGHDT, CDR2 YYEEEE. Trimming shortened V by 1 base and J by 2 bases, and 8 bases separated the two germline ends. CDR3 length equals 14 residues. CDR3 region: CASSLRGTTDTQYF. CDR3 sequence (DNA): TGTGCCAGCAGCTTGCGGGGGACCACAGATACGCAGTATTTT.

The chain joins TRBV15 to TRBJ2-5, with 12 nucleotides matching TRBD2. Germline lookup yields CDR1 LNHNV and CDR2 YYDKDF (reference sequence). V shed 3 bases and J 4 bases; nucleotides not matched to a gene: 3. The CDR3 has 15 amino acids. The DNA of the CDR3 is TGTGCCACCAGCAGCCGACTAGCGGGAGCAGAGACCCAGTACTTC. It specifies CATSSRLAGAETQYF. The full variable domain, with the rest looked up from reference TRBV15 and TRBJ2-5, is DAMVIQNPRYQVTQFGKPVTLSCSQTLNHNVMYWYQQKSSQAPKLLFHYYDKDFNNEADTPDNFQSRRPNTSFCFLDIRSPGLGDTAMYLCATSSRLAGAETQYFGPGTRLLVL.

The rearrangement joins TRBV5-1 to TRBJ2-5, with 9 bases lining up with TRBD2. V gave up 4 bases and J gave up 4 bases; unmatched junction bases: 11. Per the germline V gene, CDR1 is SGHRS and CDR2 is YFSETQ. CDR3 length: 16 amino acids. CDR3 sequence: CASSPAPSSGIETQYF. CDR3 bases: TGCGCCAGCAGCCCCGCCCCCTCTAGCGGGATAGAGACCCAGTACTTC. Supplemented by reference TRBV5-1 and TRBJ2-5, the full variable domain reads KAGVTQTPRYLIKTRGQQVTLSCSPISGHRSVSWYQQTPGQGLQFLFEYFSETQRNKGNFPGRFSGRQFSNSRSEMNVSTLELGDSALYLCASSPAPSSGIETQYFGPGTRLLVL.

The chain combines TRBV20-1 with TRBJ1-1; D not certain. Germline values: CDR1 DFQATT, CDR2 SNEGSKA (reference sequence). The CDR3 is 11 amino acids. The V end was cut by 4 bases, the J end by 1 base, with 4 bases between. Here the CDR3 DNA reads TGCAGTGCTACTACGAACACTGAAGCTTTCTTT. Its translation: CSATTNTEAFF.

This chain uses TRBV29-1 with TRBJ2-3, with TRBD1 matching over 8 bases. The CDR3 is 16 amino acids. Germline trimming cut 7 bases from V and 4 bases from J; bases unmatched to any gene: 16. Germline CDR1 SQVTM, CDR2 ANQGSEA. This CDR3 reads CSAHGTGTGGPDTQYF. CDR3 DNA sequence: TGCAGCGCCCATGGGACCGGGACAGGAGGACCAGATACGCAGTATTTT.

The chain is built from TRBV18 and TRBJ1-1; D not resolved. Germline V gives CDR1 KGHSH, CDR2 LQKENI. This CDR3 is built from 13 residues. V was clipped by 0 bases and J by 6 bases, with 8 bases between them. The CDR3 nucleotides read TGTGCCAGCTCACCACCGAACGACGCTGAAGCTTTCTTT. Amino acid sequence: CASSPPNDAEAFF.